The T cell receptor beta chain described here comes from a study of technical replicates of blood from several donors. The V end lost 2 bases, the J end lost 2 bases, and 14 bases lay between the germline ends. CDR3 size: 16 residues. The V gene's germline CDR1 is SEHNR and CDR2 FQNEAQ (reference sequence). Here immunoSEQ multiplex PCR was the method, and the copy in TCRdb shows in-frame clones only, minus some. The data contain roughly 45,000 clones, approximately 90% of them seen just once; the ten biggest clones take up 3% to 4%. The genes are TRBV7-9 and TRBJ2-3; no clear D. Sequencing was performed on PBMCs. The clonotype was recovered from a human donor in good health. Some clones in this sample may be carry-over from other donors' samples. The CDR3 reads CASSLLALSYTDTQYF. The CDR3 DNA reads TGTGCCAGCAGCTTACTGGCATTGTCGTACACAGATACGCAGTATTTT.